These 7 T cell receptor beta chains originate from one sample sequenced in a study of response to subunit inactivated influenza vaccine. TCRdb re-analysed the RT-PCR reads in MiXCR, keeping a single row per CDR3 protein. The repertoire holds roughly 780,000 distinct CDR3 sequences, with about 18% as singletons. Sequences were derived from PBMCs from blood, sampled roughly 5 days after vaccination. The receptors were sampled from a middle-aged man who received an inactivated influenza vaccine.

This chain joins TRBV2 and TRBJ2-3; 12 bases line up with TRBD2. Germline V gene lookup returns CDR1 SNHLY and CDR2 FYNNEI. Losses at the gene ends were 6 bases for V and 5 bases for J; bases not matched to a gene: 12. CDR3 length: 17 residues. The CDR3 sequence: CASRLLGTSGRQDTQYF. As DNA, the CDR3 is TGTGCCAGCAGGTTGCTGGGTACTAGCGGGAGGCAAGATACGCAGTATTTT.

This clonotype has a handful of counts. V is TRBV4-3 and J is TRBJ1-2, with 9 bases matching TRBD1. The CDR3 is 17 amino acids. CDR1 and CDR2 from the germline V gene are LGHNA and YSLEER. V lost 0 bases, J lost 3 bases, and 8 bases stayed unmatched. The CDR3 region has the DNA TGCGCCAGCAGCCAAGACCTACAGGGGGCTATCGACTATGGCTACACCTTC. It specifies CASSQDLQGAIDYGYTF.

The CDR3 region is CASSPGLAGRIYNEQFF. CDR3 DNA sequence: TGTGCCAGCAGCCCGGGACTAGCGGGCCGCATCTACAATGAGCAGTTCTTC. The V and J genes are TRBV5-4 and TRBJ2-1; 12 nucleotides align to TRBD2. CDR1 and CDR2 (germline): SGHNT, YYREEE (reference sequence). V trimming: 4 bases; J trimming: 3 bases; junction bases outside the gene matches: 8. The CDR3 totals 17 residues.

This clonotype came up a few times. This chain connects TRBV29-1 to TRBJ2-7; 7 positions match TRBD1. Germline values: CDR1 SQVTM, CDR2 ANQGSEA. Trimming took 5 bases from V and 2 from J; bases not matched to a gene: 6. This CDR3 comprises 13 residues. The CDR3 DNA reads as TGCAGCGTTTCCGGACAGGCCACCTACGAGCAGTACTTC. Protein product: CSVSGQATYEQYF.

This clonotype was found a few times. This rearrangement joins TRBV12-3 or TRBV12-4 to TRBJ1-3; TRBD1 matches 7 bases. Losses at the gene ends were 6 bases for V and 8 bases for J; bases not matched to a gene: 4. CDR3 length: 12 amino acids. The CDR3 here is CASSQGGDTIYF. The CDR3 DNA follows: TGTGCCAGCAGCCAGGGGGGAGACACCATATATTTT.

This rearrangement joins TRBV11-1 to TRBJ2-2; D could derive from TRBD1 or TRBD2 (5 bases each). Trimming left V 5 bases short and J 1 base short, with 23 bases between. The germline V gene encodes CDR1 SGHAT and CDR2 FQDESV (reference sequence). This CDR3 region has 19 residues. CDR3 sequence: CASSNWPWREGRNTGELFF. CDR3 sequence (DNA): TGTGCCAGCAGCAACTGGCCTTGGCGCGAGGGGAGGAACACCGGGGAGCTGTTTTTT.

There are a few counts of this clonotype. The chain joins TRBV20-1 to TRBJ1-3; D might be TRBD1 (5 bases). This CDR3 comprises 14 residues. V was pared by 4 bases and J by 3 bases, with 13 bases between. Germline V gene sequence: CDR1 DFQATT, CDR2 SNEGSKA (reference sequence). The CDR3 coding sequence is TGCAGTGCTACCTCTGGAGGGGTTGGAAACACCATATATTTT. Translated, it gives CSATSGGVGNTIYF.